The 22 T cell receptor beta chains below come from one sample, sequenced in a study of blood T cell repertoires in COVID-19. The repertoire was sequenced with immunoSEQ multiplex PCR; TCRdb's copy has only in-frame clones and lacks some. The sample has more than 400,000 clones; approximately 86% are singletons. Sequenced sample: PBMCs or T cells enriched from blood (not recorded which). The receptor source for this set is a woman between 18 and 29 years old who had recovered from COVID-19.

This clone was observed a few times. The chain carries TRBV18 and TRBJ1-3; D remains unclear. The CDR3 contains 14 residues. Per germline, CDR1 KGHSH and CDR2 LQKENI. Between the trimmed V and J ends, which lost 3 bases and 1 base, there was a span of 7 bases. The CDR3 bases are TGTGCCAGCTCACCCATCCAGTCTGGAAACACCATATATTTT. This translates into CASSPIQSGNTIYF.

The chain recombines TRBV5-1 with TRBJ2-1, with 8 bases aligning to TRBD2. Germline-derived CDR1 and CDR2 are SGHRS and YFSETQ. V was pared by 2 bases and J by 8 bases, with 12 bases of the junction left unmatched. This CDR3 spans 16 amino acids. The CDR3 loop is CASSLPRGGILDEQFF. For the CDR3, the DNA is TGCGCCAGCAGCTTACCTCGGGGGGGCATCTTGGATGAGCAGTTCTTC.

The chain joins TRBV12-2 to TRBJ2-3; the D call of TRBD2 is as the table states it, not checked on the DNA. TRBV12-2 is listed as a pseudogene. The CDR3 length is 22 residues. The CDR3 DNA is TGTGCAAGTCGCTTAGGGGGTAGGGGACTAGCGGGGGCCCTTTTCAGCACAGATACGCAGTATTTT. Protein product: CASRLGGRGLAGALFSTDTQYF.

The J gene is TRBJ1-1, the V gene TRBV7-8, with D unclear. V was pared by 5 bases and J by 4 bases, with 8 bases between. Germline values: CDR1 SGHVS, CDR2 FQNEAQ. The CDR3 runs to 12 residues. Written as DNA, the CDR3 is TGTGCCAGCAGCCGGACTGCCACTGAAGCTTTCTTT. Translation gives CASSRTATEAFF.

This clone has just one count. The CDR3 loop reads CASSLRDINGYTF. In DNA, the CDR3 is TGTGCCAGCAGCTTAAGGGACATCAATGGCTACACCTTC. The V gene is TRBV7-9, the J gene TRBJ1-2; D is possibly TRBD1 (6 bases). Trimming cost V 2 bases and J 6 bases, with 10 bases left between them. CDR1 SEHNR and CDR2 FQNEAQ come from the germline V gene (reference sequence). This CDR3 spans 13 amino acids.

The rearrangement links TRBV6-5 to TRBJ1-4; no reliable D call. V gave up 7 bases and J gave up 13 bases, with 13 bases separating them. Germline CDR1 and CDR2: MNHEY and SVGAGI. This CDR3 region has 11 residues. The CDR3 DNA is TGTGCCAGCACGGGAGGGAGATCACTGTTTTTT. It is translated as CASTGGRSLFF.

This clone is a singleton in its sample. The chain carries TRBV27 and TRBJ2-6, with D uncertain. V shed 8 bases and J shed 1 base, with 6 bases lying between them. This CDR3 spans 13 amino acids. CDR1 is MNHEY, CDR2 SMNVEV, per germline (reference sequence). CDR3 region: CASRVSGANVLTF. The CDR3 coding sequence is TGTGCCAGCCGGGTTTCTGGGGCCAACGTCCTGACTTTC.

This clone was recorded only once. This rearrangement joins TRBV18 to TRBJ2-1, with D perhaps matching TRBD1 (5 bases). The CDR3 is made up of 13 amino acids. Germline V gene sequence: CDR1 KGHSH, CDR2 LQKENI. The ends were cut back, 1 base at V and 8 bases at J, with 9 bases in the middle. The CDR3 sequence: CASSPRVRDEQFF. In DNA form, the CDR3 reads TGTGCCAGCTCACCACGAGTCAGGGATGAGCAGTTCTTC.

This chain uses TRBV5-6 with TRBJ2-7, with D possibly TRBD1 on 6 matching bases. Germline lookup yields CDR1 SGHDT and CDR2 YYEEEE. The length of the CDR3 is 14 residues. V was clipped by 4 bases and J by 6 bases, with 17 bases between them. CDR3 in DNA: TGTGCCAGCAGCGTAAGGGGACAAGGCATCGAGCAGTACTTC. It translates to CASSVRGQGIEQYF. Full variable domain (rest looked up from reference TRBV5-6 and TRBJ2-7): DAGVTQSPTHLIKTRGQQVTLRCSPKSGHDTVSWYQQALGQGPQFIFQYYEEEERQRGNFPDRFSGHQFPNYSSELNVNALLLGDSALYLCASSVRGQGIEQYFGPGTRLTVT.

V is TRBV5-8 and J is TRBJ2-1, with D possibly TRBD2 on 5 matching bases. The germline V and J ends were trimmed by 2 bases and 2 bases, with 8 bases remaining between them. This CDR3 comprises 14 residues. Germline CDR1 is SGHTS and CDR2 is YDEGEE. The CDR3 here is CASSFGVAYNEQFF. CDR3 DNA: TGTGCCAGCAGCTTCGGGGTGGCCTACAATGAGCAGTTCTTC. The variable domain in full, completed from reference TRBV5-8 and TRBJ2-1, reads EAGVTQSPTHLIKTRGQQATLRCSPISGHTSVYWYQQALGLGLQFLLWYDEGEERNRGNFPPRFSGRQFPNYSSELNVNALELEDSALYLCASSFGVAYNEQFFGPGTRLTVL.

The rearrangement links TRBV5-4 to TRBJ2-3, with TRBD2 matching 9 bases. V dropped 9 bases and J dropped 2; count of bases not matched to a gene: 7. This CDR3 is 14 amino acids long. Germline V gene sequence: CDR1 SGHNT, CDR2 YYREEE (reference sequence). The CDR3, as DNA: TGTGCCATTTCGACTAGCGGTTACACAGATACGCAGTATTTT. Its protein product is CAISTSGYTDTQYF.

The V and J genes are TRBV6-1 and TRBJ1-2; 8 bases fit TRBD1. The CDR3 runs to 14 residues. V lost 1 base and J lost 4; bases outside the gene matches: 2. The germline CDR1 and CDR2 sequences are MNHNS and SASEGT. The CDR3 DNA is TGTGCCAGCAGTGAAGTCGGACAGGGCTATGGCTACACCTTC. Amino acids: CASSEVGQGYGYTF.

The chain employs TRBV7-2 and TRBJ1-1, with 8 bases that match TRBD1. The germline V gene encodes CDR1 SGHTA and CDR2 FQGNSA. After removal of 3 bases from V and 2 bases from J, the junction contained 11 bases not matched to a gene. This CDR3 contains 17 residues. CDR3 protein: CASSFPDREVGNTEAFF. CDR3 coding DNA: TGTGCCAGCAGCTTCCCGGACAGGGAGGTGGGTAACACTGAAGCTTTCTTT. Based on the CDR3 plus reference TRBV7-2 and TRBJ1-1, the full variable domain is GAGVSQSPSNKVTEKGKDVELRCDPISGHTALYWYRQSLGQGLEFLIYFQGNSAPDKSGLPSDRFSAERTGGSVSTLTIQRTQQEDSAVYLCASSFPDREVGNTEAFFGQGTRLTVV.

Regarding this clone: Other DNA sequences in the sample encode the same CDR3. The V and J genes are TRBV9 and TRBJ2-1; D perhaps matches TRBD1 (7 bases). CDR1 SGDLS and CDR2 YYNGEE come from the germline V gene. Trimming left V 0 bases short and J 4 bases short, with 11 bases between. CDR3 length equals 15 residues. The CDR3 DNA follows: TGTGCCAGCAGCGTAGACAGGGGAGGATACAATGAGCAGTTCTTC. It is translated as CASSVDRGGYNEQFF.

V and J are TRBV6-1 and TRBJ2-6; D ambiguous. From germline, CDR1 is MNHNS and CDR2 SASEGT. Trimming took 1 base from V and 0 from J, leaving 4 bases between them. This CDR3 is built from 15 residues. The CDR3, as DNA: TGTGCCAGCAGTGAAGTTAGCTCTGGGGCCAACGTCCTGACTTTC. It specifies CASSEVSSGANVLTF.

This chain connects TRBV11-2 to TRBJ2-2; TRBD2 agrees at 10 bases. CDR1 is SGHAT, CDR2 FQNNGV, per germline. The trim removed 5 bases at V and 5 bases at J, leaving 8 bases unmatched. The CDR3 has 16 residues. The CDR3 is CASSTVGTSETGELFF. The DNA for the CDR3 is TGTGCCAGCAGCACGGTCGGGACTAGCGAGACCGGGGAGCTGTTTTTT.

The J gene is TRBJ1-4, the V gene TRBV13; 8 bases line up with TRBD1. In germline, CDR1 is PRHDT, CDR2 FYEKMQ (reference sequence). CDR3 length: 16 residues. Trimming cost V 5 bases and J 7 bases; bases outside gene matches: 12. DNA of the CDR3: TGTGCCAGCAGCCGGAAGGGACAGGTAGAAGGTGAAAAACTGTTTTTT. Its translation is CASSRKGQVEGEKLFF.

V usage is TRBV30 and J usage is TRBJ1-2; D might be TRBD1 (5 bases). Germline CDR1 reads GTSNPN; CDR2 reads SVGIG (reference sequence). V gave up 3 bases and J gave up 6 bases, with 14 bases separating them. The CDR3 spans 13 residues. The CDR3 region is CAWRRGTLDGYTF. The CDR3 DNA sequence: TGTGCCTGGAGGAGAGGGACTTTGGATGGCTACACCTTC.

V and J are TRBV5-1 and TRBJ2-7, with 11 bases lining up with TRBD1. This CDR3 has 14 residues. Germline V gene lookup returns CDR1 SGHRS and CDR2 YFSETQ. The trim removed 5 bases at V and 4 bases at J, leaving 5 bases unmatched. The DNA of the CDR3 is TGCGCCAGCAGTTCCGGGACAGGGGGATACGAGCAGTACTTC. Its translation: CASSSGTGGYEQYF.

The chain carries TRBV3-1 (or the pseudogene TRBV3-2) and TRBJ2-5, with D possibly TRBD2 on 5 matching bases. Deletions cut 0 bases from V and 4 bases from J, with 12 bases between. From germline, CDR1 is LGHDT and CDR2 YNNKEL (reference sequence). This CDR3 region has 15 residues. In nucleotides, the CDR3 is TGTGCCAGCAGCCAAGATCCCGCTAGCTCAGAGACCCAGTACTTC. Protein product: CASSQDPASSETQYF.

This chain links TRBV6-5 with TRBJ2-5; no clear D. Trimming took 7 bases from V and 3 from J, leaving 9 bases between them. The CDR3 length is 12 residues. Germline V gives CDR1 MNHEY, CDR2 SVGAGI. The CDR3 sequence: CASNAPEETQYF. DNA for the CDR3: TGTGCCAGCAACGCACCAGAAGAGACCCAGTACTTC.

As DNA, the CDR3 is TGTGCTAGTGGTTTGGACGAGTGGCAGGGAACCTACGAGCAGTACTTC. This sequence encodes CASGLDEWQGTYEQYF. This chain connects TRBV12-5 to TRBJ2-7; D may be TRBD1 (5 bases). V was clipped by 1 base and J by 2 bases, with 15 bases between them. Looked up from germline, CDR1 is LGHNT and CDR2 is FRNRAP. This CDR3 is 16 amino acids long. The entire variable domain, with the rest obtained from reference TRBV12-5 and TRBJ2-7, is as follows: DARVTQTPRHKVTEMGQEVTMRCQPILGHNTVFWYRQTMMQGLELLAYFRNRAPLDDSGMPKDRFSAEMPDATLATLKIQPSEPRDSAVYFCASGLDEWQGTYEQYFGPGTRLTVT.